These T cell receptor beta chains were read from a single sample in a study of Graves' ophthalmopathy and Graves' hyperthyroidism. Each CDR3 protein is one row after TCRdb ran MiXCR on the multiplex PCR reads. The data hold about 400,000 distinct CDR3 sequences, with around 16% observed a single time. Sequencing was performed on peripheral blood. These receptors all stem from a woman aged 18-35 years with Graves' ophthalmopathy. CDR3s include the opening cysteine and the closing phenylalanine or tryptophan. The order of the fields is clone size, CDR3 length, V gene, D gene, J gene, CDR3 DNA, CDR3 protein. The D gene is left open where the match is weak. Not every row has a clone size; where given, it reads once, few, many or a size class.

abundance: -; len: 14; v_gene: TRBV27; d_gene: -; j_gene: TRBJ2-7; CDR3nt: TGTGCCAGCAGTATACCCCCGGACAGCGACGAGCAGTACTTC; CDR3aa: CASSIPPDSDEQYF
abundance: few; len: 15; v_gene: TRBV4-3; d_gene: -; j_gene: TRBJ1-3; CDR3nt: TGCGCCAGCAGCCAGCTGGGCAGCTCTGGAAACACCATATATTTT; CDR3aa: CASSQLGSSGNTIYF
abundance: many; len: 13; v_gene: TRBV28; d_gene: TRBD1; j_gene: TRBJ1-1; CDR3nt: TGTGCCAGCAAGACCTGGGACAGATTAGAAGCTTTCTTT; CDR3aa: CASKTWDRLEAFF
abundance: many; len: 14; v_gene: TRBV11-2; d_gene: -; j_gene: TRBJ2-5; CDR3nt: TGTGCCAGCAGCTTAGGGGGGTTTCAAGAGACCCAGTACTTC; CDR3aa: CASSLGGFQETQYF
abundance: many; len: 12; v_gene: TRBV30; d_gene: -; j_gene: TRBJ2-7; CDR3nt: TGTGCCTGGAGTAAAACAGATTACGAGCAGTACTTC; CDR3aa: CAWSKTDYEQYF
abundance: -; len: 13; v_gene: TRBV5-5; d_gene: TRBD1; j_gene: TRBJ1-1; CDR3nt: TGTGCCAGCAGCTGGGGGACAGGTCTTCTCGCTTTCTTT; CDR3aa: CASSWGTGLLAFF
abundance: many; len: 13; v_gene: TRBV7-9; d_gene: TRBD1; j_gene: TRBJ2-7; CDR3nt: TGTGCCAGCAGCGGACAGGGGAAGGGCGAGCAGTACTTC; CDR3aa: CASSGQGKGEQYF
abundance: many; len: 13; v_gene: TRBV28; d_gene: -; j_gene: TRBJ2-2; CDR3nt: TGTGCCAGCAGTTTTCAGGGAGCCGGGGAGCTGTTTTTT; CDR3aa: CASSFQGAGELFF
abundance: many; len: 16; v_gene: TRBV14; d_gene: -; j_gene: TRBJ1-2; CDR3nt: TGTGCCAGCAGCCAAGATTTTTCGATGACAGAAAATGGCTACACCTTC; CDR3aa: CASSQDFSMTENGYTF
abundance: many; len: 20; v_gene: TRBV28; d_gene: TRBD2; j_gene: TRBJ2-5; CDR3nt: TGTGCCAGCAGTTTATCCCCCTCCCGGACTAGCGGGGCCCGCGGGGGGACCCAGTACTTC; CDR3aa: CASSLSPSRTSGARGGTQYF
abundance: many; len: 15; v_gene: TRBV18; d_gene: -; j_gene: TRBJ1-3; CDR3nt: TGTGCCAGCTCATCCACGAAAGGGGCTGGAAACACCATATATTTT; CDR3aa: CASSSTKGAGNTIYF
abundance: many; len: 13; v_gene: TRBV6-1; d_gene: -; j_gene: TRBJ1-6; CDR3nt: TGTGCCAGCAGACAGGATCCCCAATCGCCCCTCCACTTT; CDR3aa: CASRQDPQSPLHF
abundance: many; len: 15; v_gene: TRBV4-3; d_gene: TRBD2; j_gene: TRBJ2-5; CDR3nt: TGCGCCAGCTCCAACTCCGGGACTAGCAGGGAGACCCAGTACTTC; CDR3aa: CASSNSGTSRETQYF
abundance: -; len: 16; v_gene: TRBV6-5; d_gene: -; j_gene: TRBJ1-1; CDR3nt: TGTGCCAGCAGTCACACCGGACTGTATATGAACACTGAAGCTTTCTTT; CDR3aa: CASSHTGLYMNTEAFF
abundance: -; len: 16; v_gene: TRBV7-2; d_gene: TRBD2; j_gene: TRBJ2-2; CDR3nt: TGTGCCAGCAGCTTTAGCGGGGGGGCGTACACCGGGGAGCTGTTTTTT; CDR3aa: CASSFSGGAYTGELFF
abundance: many; len: 13; v_gene: TRBV6-2/TRBV6-3; d_gene: TRBD1; j_gene: TRBJ2-4; CDR3nt: TGTGCCACGTACAGGGGCGGCCTAAACATTCAGTACTTC; CDR3aa: CATYRGGLNIQYF
abundance: few; len: 15; v_gene: TRBV4-3; d_gene: -; j_gene: TRBJ2-7; CDR3nt: TGCGCCAGCAGCCGAACCACAGGGAGCTCCTACGAGCAGTACTTC; CDR3aa: CASSRTTGSSYEQYF
abundance: many; len: 15; v_gene: TRBV12-3/TRBV12-4; d_gene: -; j_gene: TRBJ1-5; CDR3nt: TGTGCCAGCCGCTCCGGCAGCTATAGCAATCAGCCCCAGCATTTT; CDR3aa: CASRSGSYSNQPQHF
abundance: many; len: 14; v_gene: TRBV20-1; d_gene: -; j_gene: TRBJ1-3; CDR3nt: TGCAGTGCTAGAGTCGGGGGGGATGGAAACACCATATATTTT; CDR3aa: CSARVGGDGNTIYF
abundance: many; len: 13; v_gene: TRBV6-1; d_gene: -; j_gene: TRBJ1-1; CDR3nt: TGTGCCAGCCTCAGGGGATTGAACACTGAAGCTTTCTTT; CDR3aa: CASLRGLNTEAFF
abundance: many; len: 15; v_gene: TRBV3-2; d_gene: -; j_gene: TRBJ1-2; CDR3nt: TGTGCCAGCAGCCGGGCTGAGGGAGGCAACTATGGCTACACCTTC; CDR3aa: CASSRAEGGNYGYTF
abundance: many; len: 13; v_gene: TRBV30; d_gene: -; j_gene: TRBJ1-6; CDR3nt: TGTGCCTGGATGGGACCGCTTAATTCACCCCTCCACTTT; CDR3aa: CAWMGPLNSPLHF
abundance: many; len: 16; v_gene: TRBV19; d_gene: TRBD2; j_gene: TRBJ2-2; CDR3nt: TGTGCCAGTAGTCCCCTAGCGGGGGCGAACACCGGGGAGCTGTTTTTT; CDR3aa: CASSPLAGANTGELFF
abundance: many; len: 14; v_gene: TRBV28; d_gene: TRBD1; j_gene: TRBJ1-2; CDR3nt: TGTGCCAGCAGCCGGGACAGGGAGGTCGATGGCTACACCTTC; CDR3aa: CASSRDREVDGYTF
abundance: many; len: 14; v_gene: TRBV6-5; d_gene: -; j_gene: TRBJ2-5; CDR3nt: TGTGCCAGCAGTCCCACGGGGGGCCGGGAGACCCAGTACTTC; CDR3aa: CASSPTGGRETQYF
abundance: many; len: 17; v_gene: TRBV12-3/TRBV12-4; d_gene: -; j_gene: TRBJ1-5; CDR3nt: TGTGCCAGCAGTTTAGCGCTAGGGCGGGAAGGGAGGCAGCCCCAGCATTTT; CDR3aa: CASSLALGREGRQPQHF
abundance: many; len: 16; v_gene: TRBV6-1; d_gene: TRBD1; j_gene: TRBJ1-5; CDR3nt: TGTGCCAGCAGTGAACCCGTCAGGGGGCACGGTCAGCCCCAGCATTTT; CDR3aa: CASSEPVRGHGQPQHF
abundance: many; len: 14; v_gene: TRBV12-3/TRBV12-4; d_gene: TRBD1; j_gene: TRBJ1-2; CDR3nt: TGTGCCAGCGTGGACCAACAGGGGAAATATGGCTACACCTTC; CDR3aa: CASVDQQGKYGYTF
abundance: once; len: 14; v_gene: TRBV6-5; d_gene: -; j_gene: TRBJ1-1; CDR3nt: TGTGCCAGCAGTTCCGCAGGGAGCAACACTGAAGCTTTCTTT; CDR3aa: CASSSAGSNTEAFF
abundance: many; len: 14; v_gene: TRBV6-1; d_gene: -; j_gene: TRBJ1-2; CDR3nt: TGTGCCAGCAGTGAAAGTCGGCAGCCACGTGGCTACACCTTC; CDR3aa: CASSESRQPRGYTF
abundance: many; len: 13; v_gene: TRBV30; d_gene: TRBD2; j_gene: TRBJ2-5; CDR3nt: TGTGCCTGGAGAAGCGGGAGCCCAGAGACCCAGTACTTC; CDR3aa: CAWRSGSPETQYF
abundance: -; len: 16; v_gene: TRBV7-2; d_gene: -; j_gene: TRBJ2-6; CDR3nt: TGTGCCAGCAGCCTAACGGGGGGCACTGGGGCCAACGTCCTGACTTTC; CDR3aa: CASSLTGGTGANVLTF
abundance: once; len: 15; v_gene: TRBV9; d_gene: -; j_gene: TRBJ2-5; CDR3nt: TGTGCCAGCAGCCCCCAGGGACTTCCTCAAGAGACCCAGTACTTC; CDR3aa: CASSPQGLPQETQYF
abundance: many; len: 15; v_gene: TRBV20-1; d_gene: -; j_gene: TRBJ2-7; CDR3nt: TGCAGTGCTAGACCCCGGGGGGCGGTCCCCTACGAGCAGTACTTC; CDR3aa: CSARPRGAVPYEQYF
abundance: many; len: 14; v_gene: TRBV7-2; d_gene: -; j_gene: TRBJ2-5; CDR3nt: TGTGCCAGCAGTTTACAGAAATCGGTGGGGACCCAGTACTTC; CDR3aa: CASSLQKSVGTQYF
abundance: many; len: 14; v_gene: TRBV12-3/TRBV12-4; d_gene: -; j_gene: TRBJ2-5; CDR3nt: TGTGCCAGCAGTTTTCCCCTAGGGGGAGAGACCCAGTACTTC; CDR3aa: CASSFPLGGETQYF
abundance: many; len: 18; v_gene: TRBV28; d_gene: TRBD2; j_gene: TRBJ2-5; CDR3nt: TGTGCCAGCAGTCGGCGCTTAGCGGGAGGGCTCAGTTGGGAGACCCAGTACTTC; CDR3aa: CASSRRLAGGLSWETQYF
abundance: many; len: 15; v_gene: TRBV27; d_gene: -; j_gene: TRBJ1-2; CDR3nt: TGTGCCAGCAGTAACGACCCGGGGCGTATGTATGGCTACACCTTC; CDR3aa: CASSNDPGRMYGYTF
abundance: many; len: 16; v_gene: TRBV11-2; d_gene: TRBD1; j_gene: TRBJ2-2; CDR3nt: TGTGCCAGCAGCTGGGTCAGGGGGATCCTTTCCGGGGAGCTGTTTTTT; CDR3aa: CASSWVRGILSGELFF
abundance: many; len: 11; v_gene: TRBV15; d_gene: -; j_gene: TRBJ2-7; CDR3nt: TGTGCCACCAGCAGTAACTACGAGCAGTACTTC; CDR3aa: CATSSNYEQYF
abundance: many; len: 15; v_gene: TRBV12-3/TRBV12-4; d_gene: -; j_gene: TRBJ1-3; CDR3nt: TGTGCCAGCAACCCACATACGACACTTGGAAACACCATATATTTT; CDR3aa: CASNPHTTLGNTIYF
abundance: many; len: 13; v_gene: TRBV29-1; d_gene: TRBD2; j_gene: TRBJ2-7; CDR3nt: TGCAGCGTTGAGGTACTAGCGGGTTTGCAGCAGTACTTC; CDR3aa: CSVEVLAGLQQYF
abundance: many; len: 14; v_gene: TRBV10-3; d_gene: TRBD1; j_gene: TRBJ1-1; CDR3nt: TGTGCCATCAGCGCGGGACAGTCGAACACTGAAGCTTTCTTT; CDR3aa: CAISAGQSNTEAFF
abundance: -; len: 16; v_gene: TRBV28; d_gene: TRBD2; j_gene: TRBJ2-7; CDR3nt: TGTGCCAGCAGTTTAGGACTAGCGGGGGGGCGGAACGAGCAGTACTTC; CDR3aa: CASSLGLAGGRNEQYF
abundance: many; len: 15; v_gene: TRBV6-2/TRBV6-3; d_gene: -; j_gene: TRBJ2-4; CDR3nt: TGTGCCAGCACCCAAGACATCTTAGCCAAAAACATTCAGTACTTC; CDR3aa: CASTQDILAKNIQYF
abundance: many; len: 11; v_gene: TRBV6-2/TRBV6-3; d_gene: -; j_gene: TRBJ2-7; CDR3nt: TGTGCCAGCAGTACACTCTACGAGCAGTACTTC; CDR3aa: CASSTLYEQYF
abundance: many; len: 16; v_gene: TRBV28; d_gene: TRBD1; j_gene: TRBJ1-1; CDR3nt: TGTGCCAGCAGACGGGACAGGGGGCCTGGGGACACTGAAGCTTTCTTT; CDR3aa: CASRRDRGPGDTEAFF
abundance: many; len: 15; v_gene: TRBV27; d_gene: TRBD1; j_gene: TRBJ1-1; CDR3nt: TGTGCCAGCAGTTCACAGGGGGCTGGGAACACTGAAGCTTTCTTT; CDR3aa: CASSSQGAGNTEAFF
abundance: many; len: 14; v_gene: TRBV29-1; d_gene: TRBD2; j_gene: TRBJ2-7; CDR3nt: TGCAGCGCGGGGGGGGGATCGGACCGCTACGAGCAGTACTTC; CDR3aa: CSAGGGSDRYEQYF
abundance: many; len: 13; v_gene: TRBV20-1; d_gene: TRBD1; j_gene: TRBJ2-5; CDR3nt: TGCAGTGCTAGAGGAGGGGGCTGGGAGACCCAGTACTTC; CDR3aa: CSARGGGWETQYF
abundance: -; len: 14; v_gene: TRBV6-5; d_gene: -; j_gene: TRBJ2-5; CDR3nt: TGTGCCAGCAGTTACGTGGGGAGCCCGGAGACCCAGTACTTC; CDR3aa: CASSYVGSPETQYF